Presented here are 25 T cell receptor beta chains from one specimen sequenced in a study of chemoradiotherapy in HPV16-positive cancers. This table comes from immunoSEQ multiplex PCR, and its TCRdb copy is limited to in-frame clones, with some not included. The profile shows approximately 20,000 clones, 85% to 90% of them singletons. The material sequenced was blood, taken from a patient who underwent chemoradiotherapy. Receptors were obtained from a human donor with HPV-associated anogenital cancer.

V and J are TRBV7-2 and TRBJ2-3; no reliable D call. V was clipped by 2 bases and J by 1 base, with 13 bases between them. The CDR3 totals 16 residues. Germline-derived CDR1 and CDR2 are SGHTA and FQGNSA. CDR3 in DNA: TGTGCCAGCAGCTTAAGGTCGGGCAGCCGCACAGATACGCAGTATTTT. It codes for CASSLRSGSRTDTQYF.

The rearrangement joins TRBV6-1 to TRBJ1-5; D is uncertain. Looked up from germline, CDR1 is MNHNS and CDR2 is SASEGT. This CDR3 is built from 14 residues. Trimming pared 2 bases from V and 0 bases from J, leaving 5 bases between. CDR3 bases: TGTGCCAGCAGTGAATATGTTAGCAATCAGCCCCAGCATTTT. Protein: CASSEYVSNQPQHF.

V gene TRBV2 combines with J gene TRBJ1-1; D might be TRBD1 (6 bases). Deletions cut 2 bases from V and 11 bases from J, with 18 bases between. This CDR3 is built from 14 residues. The V gene's germline CDR1 is SNHLY and CDR2 FYNNEI. CDR3 residues: CASSEKYITGRAFF. CDR3 nucleotide sequence: TGTGCCAGCAGTGAAAAGTATATTACAGGGAGGGCTTTCTTT.

V and J are TRBV27 and TRBJ1-2; D unclear. Trimming removed 6 bases from V and 4 bases from J, with 15 bases in between. Looked up from germline, CDR1 is MNHEY and CDR2 is SMNVEV (reference sequence). The CDR3 has 14 amino acids. The CDR3 coding sequence is TGTGCCAGCAGCGAGAGGCCCGTCGGCTATGGCTACACCTTC. Translation gives CASSERPVGYGYTF.

The chain links TRBV28 to TRBJ1-2; no firm D call. V was pared by 1 base and J by 8 bases, with 17 bases between. Looked up from germline, CDR1 is MDHEN and CDR2 is SYDVKM. This CDR3 is 15 amino acids long. The CDR3 DNA reads TGTGCCAGCAGTTTATTGGGTGTGGCATTCGGGGGCTACACCTTC. Its protein is CASSLLGVAFGGYTF.

The chain has TRBV7-2 and TRBJ2-1; TRBD2 matches 9 bases. The CDR3 length is 17 residues. From germline, CDR1 is SGHTA and CDR2 FQGNSA. With V trimmed by 3 bases and J by 9 bases, 15 bases remained unmatched. The CDR3 protein is CASSLGGTSRRLAEQFF. The CDR3 nucleotides are TGTGCCAGCAGCTTGGGCGGGACTAGCAGAAGGTTGGCTGAGCAGTTCTTC.

This chain links TRBV19 with TRBJ2-3; tentatively, D is TRBD1 (5 bases). Germline lookup yields CDR1 LNHDA and CDR2 SQIVND (reference sequence). V was pared by 6 bases and J by 4 bases, with 11 bases between. This CDR3 has 13 amino acids. CDR3 nucleotide sequence: TGTGCCAGTAGGAGGCAGGGCCCAGATACGCAGTATTTT. Its translation is CASRRQGPDTQYF. The full variable domain, completed using reference TRBV19 and TRBJ2-3, is DGGITQSPKYLFRKEGQNVTLSCEQNLNHDAMYWYRQDPGQGLRLIYYSQIVNDFQKGDIAEGYSVSREKKESFPLTVTSAQKNPTAFYLCASRRQGPDTQYFGPGTRLTVL.

V usage is TRBV5-1 and J usage is TRBJ1-6; 9 positions match TRBD1. The germline gives CDR1 SGHRS, CDR2 YFSETQ. The CDR3 covers 14 residues. Germline trimming cut 3 bases from V and 10 bases from J; bases unmatched to any gene: 5. In DNA form, the CDR3 reads TGCGCCAGCAGCTCGACAGGGGGTGAATCACCCCTCCACTTT. Protein product: CASSSTGGESPLHF.

The chain links TRBV12-5 to TRBJ2-5; the D is unclear. The CDR3 spans 12 residues. V was pared by 6 bases and J by 2 bases, with 7 bases between. Germline V CDR1 and CDR2: LGHNT, FRNRAP. The CDR3 reads CASGRKQETQYF. As DNA, the CDR3 is TGTGCTAGTGGGCGAAAACAAGAGACCCAGTACTTC.

The rearrangement links TRBV27 to TRBJ1-1; 8 nucleotides line up with TRBD1. J was trimmed by 1 base and V by 2 bases; bases with no gene match: 3. The V gene's germline CDR1 is MNHEY and CDR2 SMNVEV (reference sequence). This CDR3 spans 15 amino acids. The CDR3 sequence: CASSLTGQGNTEAFF. The CDR3 coding sequence is TGTGCCAGCAGTTTAACCGGACAGGGGAACACTGAAGCTTTCTTT.

The chain joins TRBV7-2 to TRBJ2-5; no clear D. Germline CDR1 is SGHTA and CDR2 is FQGNSA. The CDR3 sequence is 14 residues long. V gave up 2 bases and J gave up 1 base, with 8 bases separating them. The CDR3 nucleotides read TGTGCCAGCAGCTTATACGGCAGCCAAGAGACCCAGTACTTC. It encodes CASSLYGSQETQYF. The variable domain in full, with the rest retrieved from reference TRBV7-2 and TRBJ2-5, is GAGVSQSPSNKVTEKGKDVELRCDPISGHTALYWYRQSLGQGLEFLIYFQGNSAPDKSGLPSDRFSAERTGGSVSTLTIQRTQQEDSAVYLCASSLYGSQETQYFGPGTRLLVL.

The chain has TRBV6-1 and TRBJ1-1; D gene ambiguous. Trimming took off 7 bases at V and 1 base at J, with 16 bases between the two ends. CDR1 and CDR2 from the germline V gene are MNHNS and SASEGT. The CDR3 is 15 amino acids. The CDR3: CASTVPNLRNTEAFF. CDR3 DNA: TGTGCCAGCACCGTCCCCAATCTCAGGAACACTGAAGCTTTCTTT.

The rearrangement uses TRBV9 and TRBJ2-3, with D unresolved. CDR1 is SGDLS, CDR2 YYNGEE, per germline. The CDR3 contains 15 residues. V dropped 4 bases and J dropped 0 bases, with 12 bases sitting between them. CDR3 nucleotide sequence: TGTGCCAGCAGCCCCATAGCAGCTAGCACAGATACGCAGTATTTT. Amino acids: CASSPIAASTDTQYF.

The genes are TRBV2 and TRBJ1-1; D gene uncertain. The V end was cut by 5 bases, the J end by 3 bases, with 10 bases between. Germline CDR1 SNHLY, CDR2 FYNNEI. There are 13 residues in the CDR3. This CDR3 is CASSQGLDTEAFF. The DNA for the CDR3 is TGTGCCAGCAGTCAAGGTTTGGACACTGAAGCTTTCTTT. Full variable domain (remainder filled in from reference TRBV2 and TRBJ1-1): EPEVTQTPSHQVTQMGQEVILRCVPISNHLYFYWYRQILGQKVEFLVSFYNNEISEKSEIFDDQFSVERPDGSNFTLKIRSTKLEDSAMYFCASSQGLDTEAFFGQGTRLTVV.

The chain uses TRBV7-2 and TRBJ2-3; 13 bases align to TRBD2. This CDR3 spans 16 amino acids. The germline V gene has CDR1 SGHTA and CDR2 FQGNSA. Trimming cost V 5 bases and J 4 bases; bases outside gene matches: 6. CDR3 in DNA: TGTGCCAGCAGCCCCCTACTAGCGGGGGGGCCAGATACGCAGTATTTT. The encoded protein is CASSPLLAGGPDTQYF.

The chain has TRBV28 and TRBJ1-1, with D unclear. The CDR3 spans 15 residues. Germline loops: CDR1 MDHEN, CDR2 SYDVKM. Deletions cut 5 bases from V and 6 bases from J, with 19 bases between. The CDR3 DNA is TGTGCCAGCAGTCCCGGTGGGAGGGCCGGTCCTGAAGCTTTCTTT. Its translation is CASSPGGRAGPEAFF.

The chain links TRBV6-5 to TRBJ1-1, with D uncertain. Germline CDR1 reads MNHEY; CDR2 reads SVGAGI. The CDR3 extends over 13 amino acids. Trimming stripped 5 bases from V and 1 base from J, with 8 bases between. The CDR3 bases are TGTGCCAGCAGTGTGACTCAGAACACTGAAGCTTTCTTT. Its translation: CASSVTQNTEAFF.

The V and J genes are TRBV14 and TRBJ1-1; the match to TRBD1 covers 8 bases. V dropped 0 bases and J dropped 5; count of bases not matched to a gene: 8. Germline CDR1 and CDR2: SGHDN and FVKESK. The CDR3 runs to 16 residues. CDR3 loop: CASSQEAGGAGTEAFF. The CDR3 DNA sequence: TGTGCCAGCAGCCAAGAGGCAGGGGGCGCGGGGACTGAAGCTTTCTTT.

The chain carries TRBV7-8 and TRBJ1-3; D gene unclear. Germline values: CDR1 SGHVS, CDR2 FQNEAQ. The length of the CDR3 is 13 residues. Trimming pared 1 base from V and 4 bases from J, leaving 5 bases between. CDR3 in amino acids: CASSLVEGNTIYF. As DNA, the CDR3 is TGTGCCAGCAGCTTAGTCGAGGGAAACACCATATATTTT.

This clone was recorded only once. The genes are TRBV5-1 and TRBJ2-3; TRBD1 matches at 7 bases. The ends lost 1 base at V and 1 base at J; junction bases unmatched: 3. There are 15 residues in the CDR3. Germline V gene lookup returns CDR1 SGHRS and CDR2 YFSETQ. CDR3: CASSLNGQGTDTQYF. The CDR3 DNA follows: TGCGCCAGCAGCTTGAACGGACAGGGCACAGATACGCAGTATTTT.

The V gene is TRBV5-5, the J gene TRBJ2-3, with TRBD2 matching 10 bases. CDR3 size: 15 residues. Trimming removed 4 bases from V and 3 bases from J; junction bases left unmatched: 5. Germline V CDR1 and CDR2: SGHKS, YYEKEE (reference sequence). CDR3 in DNA: TGTGCCAGCAGCACACCGGGACTAGCGACAGATACGCAGTATTTT. Translation: CASSTPGLATDTQYF.

The rearrangement links TRBV5-1 to TRBJ2-7, with TRBD1 matching over 8 bases. Unmatched junction bases numbered 5, after V lost 4 bases and J lost 5 bases. Germline CDR1 SGHRS, CDR2 YFSETQ. The length of the CDR3 is 13 residues. The CDR3 loop reads CASSNPDRDEQYF. CDR3 coding DNA: TGCGCCAGCAGCAACCCGGACAGGGACGAGCAGTACTTC.

This clone has a single count. The genes are TRBV30 and TRBJ1-4; TRBD1 aligns across 9 bases. The CDR3 length is 15 residues. CDR1 and CDR2 from the germline V gene are GTSNPN and SVGIG (reference sequence). V shed 3 bases and J 4 bases; nucleotides not matched to a gene: 6. This CDR3 is CAWSFRQGGNEKLFF. The CDR3 DNA reads as TGTGCCTGGAGCTTCAGACAGGGGGGTAATGAAAAACTGTTTTTT.

The rearrangement joins TRBV2 to TRBJ1-5; TRBD1 is a possible D gene (5 bases). V was cut by 6 bases and J by 3 bases, with 15 bases left in between. Germline V gene data show CDR1 as SNHLY and CDR2 as FYNNEI. The CDR3 loop spans 15 amino acids. CDR3 nucleotide sequence: TGTGCCAGCAGCCAGGGTTTTACGCCCAATCAGCCCCAGCATTTT. Translation gives CASSQGFTPNQPQHF.

This chain uses TRBV6-5 with TRBJ2-1; TRBD2 might be the D (5 bases). The germline CDR1 and CDR2 sequences are MNHEY and SVGAGI. CDR3 size: 15 residues. V was pared by 6 bases and J by 4 bases, with 16 bases between. CDR3 DNA sequence: TGTGCCAGCAGCTCCGCCGAGGGCAGGTACAATGAGCAGTTCTTC. The encoded protein is CASSSAEGRYNEQFF.